A single sample is the source of the 22 T cell receptor beta chains below, sequenced in a study of blood T cells in healthy people across ages. A J-beta primer mix and a sample-barcoded 5' primer were used in a second PCR of roughly 7 to 12 cycles. TCRdb called the 5' RACE reads again in MiXCR, with one record for every CDR3 protein. The sample has over 600,000 distinct CDR3 sequences, less than 45% seen once. Material for sequencing was blood. The receptors derive from a man older than 75 in good health.

This clonotype was seen only a few times. This chain connects TRBV29-1 to TRBJ1-2; D ambiguous. Germline values: CDR1 SQVTM, CDR2 ANQGSEA. The CDR3 runs 11 residues. V shed 3 bases and J shed 4 bases, with 6 bases lying between them. CDR3 nucleotides: TGCAGCGTTGACGTTAGCTATGGCTACACCTTC. Its translation is CSVDVSYGYTF.

This clonotype was seen many times. The chain combines TRBV5-1 with TRBJ2-3; maybe TRBD2 (7 bases). The V end was cut by 7 bases, the J end by 2 bases, with 11 bases between. This CDR3 is 13 amino acids long. Germline CDR1 reads SGHRS; CDR2 reads YFSETQ. The CDR3 here is CASARGATDTQYF. The CDR3, as DNA: TGCGCCAGCGCTCGGGGGGCCACAGATACGCAGTATTTT.

The J gene is TRBJ2-3, the V gene TRBV20-1; TRBD2 agrees at 7 bases. The CDR3 extends over 16 amino acids. V shed 5 bases and J 0 bases; nucleotides not matched to a gene: 11. The germline gives CDR1 DFQATT, CDR2 SNEGSKA (reference sequence). CDR3 in DNA: TGCAGTGCTGCCGAACTAGCGAGTTCTAGCACAGATACGCAGTATTTT. Its translation is CSAAELASSSTDTQYF.

This rearrangement joins TRBV28 to TRBJ1-2; 7 nucleotides agree with TRBD1. Trimming at V came to 2 bases and at J to 3 bases, leaving 6 bases not matched to a gene. The CDR3 loop spans 15 amino acids. Germline V gene sequence: CDR1 MDHEN, CDR2 SYDVKM. In DNA, the CDR3 is TGTGCCAGCAGTTTAGTGGCAGGGGGGGACTATGGCTACACCTTC. This encodes CASSLVAGGDYGYTF.

The chain links TRBV29-1 to TRBJ2-7, with 10 bases aligning to TRBD1. Looked up from germline, CDR1 is SQVTM and CDR2 is ANQGSEA. The V and J ends lost 2 bases and 7 bases, in that order; junction bases with no gene match: 11. This CDR3 has 15 amino acids. The CDR3 sequence: CSVEIYRQGAGEQYF. The CDR3 DNA sequence: TGCAGCGTTGAAATTTACAGACAGGGGGCCGGAGAGCAGTACTTC.

V is TRBV5-1 and J is TRBJ2-3, with D maybe TRBD2 (5 bases). Germline V lookup: CDR1 SGHRS, CDR2 YFSETQ. The V end lost 4 bases, the J end lost 3 bases, and 12 bases lay between the germline ends. The CDR3 is made up of 14 amino acids. The CDR3 sequence: CASSTSPGTDTQYF. CDR3 DNA: TGCGCCAGCAGCACTAGTCCGGGGACAGATACGCAGTATTTT. The full variable domain, with the rest looked up from reference TRBV5-1 and TRBJ2-3, is KAGVTQTPRYLIKTRGQQVTLSCSPISGHRSVSWYQQTPGQGLQFLFEYFSETQRNKGNFPGRFSGRQFSNSRSEMNVSTLELGDSALYLCASSTSPGTDTQYFGPGTRLTVL.

The chain couples TRBV20-1 to TRBJ2-7; possible D gene TRBD1, 5 bases. This CDR3 contains 15 residues. The V gene's germline CDR1 is DFQATT and CDR2 SNEGSKA (reference sequence). Trimming pared 0 bases from V and 0 bases from J, leaving 12 bases between. The CDR3 region is CSARDRRASSYEQYF. The CDR3 DNA reads TGCAGTGCTAGAGATCGCAGGGCCAGCTCCTACGAGCAGTACTTC.

The chain carries TRBV12-3 or TRBV12-4 and TRBJ2-7; D is unresolved. V gave up 7 bases and J gave up 7 bases, with 17 bases separating them. The CDR3 consists of 13 residues. The CDR3 loop reads CASTYGQNYEQYF. The CDR3 DNA reads as TGTGCCAGCACCTATGGGCAGAACTATGAGCAGTACTTC.

The chain links TRBV10-2 to TRBJ2-7; unclear D gene. The germline V gene encodes CDR1 WSHSY and CDR2 SAAADI. The CDR3 is made up of 13 amino acids. Trimming removed 7 bases at V and 4 bases at J, with 14 bases between. The CDR3 nucleotides are TGCGCCAGCATACAGAGGAGTGGGTACGAGCAGTACTTC. This translates into CASIQRSGYEQYF.

V is TRBV20-1 and J is TRBJ2-5; D is possibly TRBD1 (5 bases). CDR1 DFQATT and CDR2 SNEGSKA come from the germline V gene (reference sequence). This CDR3 has 15 amino acids. Deletions cut 8 bases from V and 1 base from J, with 20 bases between. The CDR3 region has the DNA TGCAGTTATAGCCCCCTAGGGGCGGCCCAAGAGACCCAGTACTTC. Protein sequence: CSYSPLGAAQETQYF.

This chain joins TRBV5-1 and TRBJ1-2, with D unclear. Per germline, CDR1 SGHRS and CDR2 YFSETQ. The CDR3 loop spans 15 amino acids. The V end lost 4 bases, the J end lost 2 bases, and 15 bases lay between the germline ends. CDR3 in DNA: TGCGCCAGCAGCAGCCGGAGCGGGTGGAACTATGGCTACACCTTC. Translation: CASSSRSGWNYGYTF.

In this sample, this clonotype turned up a few times. The rearrangement links TRBV5-1 to TRBJ2-3; D not certain. The germline V gene encodes CDR1 SGHRS and CDR2 YFSETQ. The CDR3 covers 14 residues. V was pared by 4 bases and J by 6 bases, with 15 bases between. The CDR3 protein is CASSLRLSGDTQYF. The CDR3 nucleotides are TGCGCCAGCAGCCTGAGACTGAGTGGGGATACGCAGTATTTT.

This clonotype was picked up a small number of times. V is TRBV5-1 and J is TRBJ1-1, with a tentative D call TRBD1 (6 bases). CDR1 and CDR2 (germline): SGHRS, YFSETQ. Trimming took 0 bases from V and 9 from J, leaving 21 bases between them. This CDR3 is 16 amino acids long. CDR3 bases: TGCGCCAGCAGCTTGGCCCTACAGGGATTCCCCGGGAAAGCTTTCTTT. Its translation is CASSLALQGFPGKAFF. Full variable domain (outside the CDR3, taken from reference TRBV5-1 and TRBJ1-1): KAGVTQTPRYLIKTRGQQVTLSCSPISGHRSVSWYQQTPGQGLQFLFEYFSETQRNKGNFPGRFSGRQFSNSRSEMNVSTLELGDSALYLCASSLALQGFPGKAFFGQGTRLTVV.

As regards this clonotype: This clone may be a read error of a much larger clone one base away. As the CDR3 is not closed by the conserved phenylalanine or tryptophan, this likely results from a read error. The chain carries TRBV7-2 and TRBJ1-4; 7 bases fit TRBD1. This CDR3 contains 13 residues. V lost 4 bases to trimming and J lost 5 bases; unmatched junction nucleotides: 1. The germline V gene encodes CDR1 SGHTA and CDR2 FQGNSA. The CDR3 coding sequence is TGTGCCAGCAGCTCGACAGGGAATGAAAAACTGTTTGTT. This sequence encodes CASSSTGNEKLFV.

The chain recombines TRBV4-3 with TRBJ2-7; D possibly corresponds to TRBD1 (6 bases). The V end was cut by 2 bases, the J end by 7 bases, with 18 bases between. This CDR3 contains 15 residues. The V gene's germline CDR1 is LGHNA and CDR2 YSLEER. CDR3 residues: CASSQTGWPGDEQYF. In nucleotides, the CDR3 is TGCGCCAGCAGCCAAACAGGGTGGCCTGGGGATGAGCAGTACTTC.

This clonotype has a handful of counts. The CDR3 loop is CSANAAGSTDTQYF. In DNA, the CDR3 is TGCAGTGCTAACGCGGCAGGGAGCACAGATACGCAGTATTTT. V is TRBV20-1 and J is TRBJ2-3; D may be TRBD1 (5 bases). The CDR3 is 14 residues long. Germline CDR1 and CDR2: DFQATT and SNEGSKA (reference sequence). V was pared by 4 bases and J by 0 bases, with 11 bases between.

The genes are TRBV12-3 or TRBV12-4 and TRBJ2-2, with 8 positions matching TRBD2. This CDR3 has 15 residues. The trim removed 6 bases at V and 2 bases at J, leaving 5 bases unmatched. As DNA, the CDR3 is TGTGCCAGCAGGGGGACTAGGGGTAACACCGGGGAGCTGTTTTTT. The encoded protein is CASRGTRGNTGELFF.

Many counts were recorded for this clonotype. V and J are TRBV4-3 and TRBJ2-7; no reliable D call. Germline V gene sequence: CDR1 LGHNA, CDR2 YSLEER. The CDR3 has 15 residues. V dropped 2 bases and J dropped 4 bases, with 15 bases sitting between them. CDR3: CASSQTTDDRYEQYF. CDR3 nucleotides: TGCGCCAGCAGCCAAACGACGGACGATAGGTACGAGCAGTACTTC.

The chain uses TRBV20-1 and TRBJ1-5; no firm D call. The CDR3 totals 11 residues. Looked up from germline, CDR1 is DFQATT and CDR2 is SNEGSKA (reference sequence). The germline V and J ends were trimmed by 5 bases and 11 bases, with 13 bases remaining between them. The CDR3 is CSASPDPAQHF. The CDR3 DNA sequence: TGCAGTGCTTCCCCGGATCCAGCCCAGCATTTT.

The sample holds many counts of this clonotype. The rearrangement uses TRBV13 and TRBJ2-7, with TRBD2 matching over 14 bases. The J segment lost 7 bases and the V segment lost 5 bases, leaving 4 bases of the junction unmatched. Germline-derived CDR1 and CDR2 are PRHDT and FYEKMQ (reference sequence). The CDR3 is 14 amino acids. Here the CDR3 DNA reads TGTGCCAGCAGCCGGACTAGCGGGAGGAGTGAGCAGTACTTC. Its protein product is CASSRTSGRSEQYF.

In this sample, this clonotype turned up a few times. The V gene is TRBV27, the J gene TRBJ2-1; 9 positions agree with TRBD2. Germline V gives CDR1 MNHEY, CDR2 SMNVEV (reference sequence). The junction had 4 bases not matched to a gene; V was cut back by 2 bases and J by 5 bases. CDR3 size: 15 residues. The CDR3 loop reads CASSLRRGGNNEQFF. The CDR3 DNA is TGTGCCAGCAGTTTAAGGCGGGGGGGCAACAATGAGCAGTTCTTC.

This clonotype turned up a few times. The chain is built from TRBV28 and TRBJ2-1; TRBD2 matches 11 bases. The CDR3 has 14 amino acids. CDR1 MDHEN and CDR2 SYDVKM come from the germline V gene. The junction had 13 bases not matched to a gene; V was cut back by 11 bases and J by 10 bases. This CDR3 is CAGSGRASRREQFF. The DNA of the CDR3 is TGTGCCGGTAGCGGGAGGGCCTCTCGGCGAGAGCAGTTCTTC.